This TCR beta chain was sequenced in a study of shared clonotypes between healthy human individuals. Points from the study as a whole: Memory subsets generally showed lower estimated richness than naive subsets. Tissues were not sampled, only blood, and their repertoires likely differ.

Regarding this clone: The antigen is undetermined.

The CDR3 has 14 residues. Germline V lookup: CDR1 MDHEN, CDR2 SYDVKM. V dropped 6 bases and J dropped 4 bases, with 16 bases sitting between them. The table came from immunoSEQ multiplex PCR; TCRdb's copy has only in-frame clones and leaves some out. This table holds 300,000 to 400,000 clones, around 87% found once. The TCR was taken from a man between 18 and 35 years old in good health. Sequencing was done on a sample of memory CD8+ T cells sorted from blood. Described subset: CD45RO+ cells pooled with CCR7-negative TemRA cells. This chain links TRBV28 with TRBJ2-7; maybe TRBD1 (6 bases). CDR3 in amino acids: CASSPRGGRYEQYF. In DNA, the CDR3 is TGTGCCAGCAGCCCCAGGGGTGGACGTTACGAGCAGTACTTC.